This entry lists 24 T cell receptor beta chains sequenced from one sample in a study of lymphopenia after photon versus proton radiotherapy. Here immunoSEQ multiplex PCR was the method, and the copy in TCRdb shows in-frame clones only, minus some. This repertoire shows 150,000 to 200,000 clones, 70% to 90% found once; its top ten account for around 4.6%. This specimen consisted of peripheral blood, obtained from a patient treated with photon-based radiotherapy. These TCRs come from a man aged 50 to 60 with gastric cancer.

V and J are TRBV4-2 and TRBJ1-2, with D unresolved. The germline V gene has CDR1 LGHNA and CDR2 YNFKEQ. CDR3 size: 15 residues. V lost 4 bases and J lost 3, with 15 bases in between. The DNA of the CDR3 is TGTGCCAGCAGCCCTACCCTAAGCACCCACTATGGCTACACCTTC. Protein: CASSPTLSTHYGYTF.

The rearrangement links TRBV7-6 to TRBJ2-5; possible D gene TRBD2, 5 bases. The CDR3 totals 13 residues. Trimming left V 3 bases short and J 2 bases short, with 7 bases between. Germline CDR1 SGHVS, CDR2 FNYEAQ. This CDR3 reads CASSFLAQETQYF. For the CDR3, the DNA is TGTGCCAGCAGCTTTCTAGCACAAGAGACCCAGTACTTC.

This chain links TRBV5-5 with TRBJ2-5; TRBD1 agrees at 9 bases. CDR1 is SGHKS, CDR2 YYEKEE, per germline (reference sequence). This CDR3 contains 14 residues. V shed 4 bases, J shed 5 bases, and the junction held 6 bases outside the gene matches. The chain's CDR3 is CASSITGGRETQYF. DNA for the CDR3: TGTGCCAGCAGCATCACAGGGGGCCGGGAGACCCAGTACTTC.

The V call is TRBV27, the J call TRBJ2-7; D remains ambiguous. Germline V gene data show CDR1 as MNHEY and CDR2 as SMNVEV (reference sequence). This CDR3 region has 13 residues. Trimming took off 6 bases at V and 2 bases at J, with 11 bases between the two ends. CDR3 residues: CASSPRVAYEQYF. CDR3 sequence (DNA): TGTGCCAGCAGCCCCCGGGTCGCCTACGAGCAGTACTTC.

CDR3 region: CASRPRDRVGNEQFF. The CDR3 nucleotides are TGTGCCAGCAGACCCCGGGACAGGGTGGGCAATGAGCAGTTCTTC. The chain recombines TRBV6-1 with TRBJ2-1; TRBD1 matches 9 bases. Germline trimming cut 6 bases from V and 6 bases from J; bases unmatched to any gene: 9. The CDR3 has 15 amino acids. Germline CDR1 reads MNHNS; CDR2 reads SASEGT.

The V and J genes are TRBV5-1 and TRBJ1-1, with 7 bases lining up with TRBD1. CDR1 is SGHRS and CDR2 is YFSETQ in the germline V gene. There are 13 residues in the CDR3. V trimming: 5 bases; J trimming: 4 bases; junction bases outside the gene matches: 5. CDR3 sequence (DNA): TGCGCCAGCAGTACAGGGGCGAGCACTGAAGCTTTCTTT. Its protein product is CASSTGASTEAFF. Full variable domain (remainder filled in from reference TRBV5-1 and TRBJ1-1): KAGVTQTPRYLIKTRGQQVTLSCSPISGHRSVSWYQQTPGQGLQFLFEYFSETQRNKGNFPGRFSGRQFSNSRSEMNVSTLELGDSALYLCASSTGASTEAFFGQGTRLTVV.

The V gene is TRBV6-5, the J gene TRBJ2-7; D is perhaps TRBD1 or TRBD2 (5 bases each). V was clipped by 2 bases and J by 0 bases, with 11 bases between them. The CDR3 is made up of 15 amino acids. Germline loops: CDR1 MNHEY, CDR2 SVGAGI. CDR3 sequence reads: CASSYAGTSSYEQYF. In DNA form, the CDR3 reads TGTGCCAGCAGTTACGCCGGGACCTCCTCCTACGAGCAGTACTTC.

The chain combines TRBV6-1 with TRBJ2-1; 13 nucleotides match TRBD2. Germline assignment: CDR1 MNHNS and CDR2 SASEGT. With 5 bases clipped from V and 9 bases from J, the junction kept 7 bases outside the gene matches. CDR3 length equals 15 residues. The CDR3: CASSTGTSGIGEQFF. The CDR3 nucleotides are TGTGCCAGCAGTACCGGGACTAGCGGGATTGGTGAGCAGTTCTTC.

The chain is built from TRBV29-1 and TRBJ1-2; 7 bases match TRBD1. This CDR3 has 12 amino acids. The germline V gene encodes CDR1 SQVTM and CDR2 ANQGSEA. The trim removed 5 bases at V and 3 bases at J, leaving 3 bases unmatched. The CDR3 spells CSVTGVDYGYTF. The CDR3, as DNA: TGCAGCGTTACAGGGGTCGACTATGGCTACACCTTC. Full variable domain (remainder filled in from reference TRBV29-1 and TRBJ1-2): SAVISQKPSRDICQRGTSLTIQCQVDSQVTMMFWYRQQPGQSLTLIATANQGSEATYESGFVIDKFPISRPNLTFSTLTVSNMSPEDSSIYLCSVTGVDYGYTFGSGTRLTVV.

The chain joins TRBV2 to TRBJ1-5; 7 bases map to TRBD1. Germline V gene lookup returns CDR1 SNHLY and CDR2 FYNNEI. The CDR3 length is 15 residues. J was trimmed by 2 bases and V by 5 bases; bases with no gene match: 6. The CDR3, as DNA: TGTGCCAGCAGTTGGGACAGTCAACGCAATCAGCCCCAGCATTTT. It encodes CASSWDSQRNQPQHF.

The V and J genes are TRBV20-1 and TRBJ2-3, with no clear D. V gave up 5 bases and J gave up 2 bases, with 5 bases separating them. CDR3 length: 11 residues. Germline V CDR1 and CDR2: DFQATT, SNEGSKA (reference sequence). CDR3 sequence (DNA): TGCAGTGCTCTTTTCACAGATACGCAGTATTTT. This encodes CSALFTDTQYF.

This chain's CDR3 is CASRSSGLAVDDEQFF. In DNA form, the CDR3 reads TGTGCCAGCCGTTCTTCGGGGCTAGCGGTGGACGATGAGCAGTTCTTC. The gene calls are TRBV6-5 and TRBJ2-1, with 7 positions matching TRBD2. Per the germline V gene, CDR1 is MNHEY and CDR2 is SVGAGI. V lost 8 bases and J lost 8; bases outside the gene matches: 18. The CDR3 runs to 16 residues.

V gene TRBV29-1 combines with J gene TRBJ2-7; D perhaps matches TRBD2 (5 bases). Trimming took off 4 bases at V and 4 bases at J, with 17 bases between the two ends. This CDR3 is 14 amino acids long. Looked up from germline, CDR1 is SQVTM and CDR2 is ANQGSEA. The CDR3 here is CSVGPRLQSYEQYF. Written as DNA, the CDR3 is TGCAGCGTTGGGCCTCGACTACAGAGTTACGAGCAGTACTTC.

The V gene is TRBV6-6, the J gene TRBJ2-7; the match to TRBD2 covers 13 bases. Germline V gives CDR1 MNHNY, CDR2 SVGAGI (reference sequence). J lost 7 bases, V lost 6 bases, and 12 bases had no gene match. The CDR3 is 16 amino acids. The CDR3 region is CASSYPELAGGVEQYF. DNA of the CDR3: TGTGCCAGCAGCTACCCAGAACTAGCGGGAGGGGTAGAGCAGTACTTC.

In this sample, this clone turned up once. The chain carries TRBV11-3 and TRBJ1-1; 9 nucleotides agree with TRBD1. This CDR3 comprises 16 residues. With V trimmed by 5 bases and J by 1 base, 8 bases remained unmatched. Germline V gene lookup returns CDR1 SGHNT and CDR2 YENEEA. The CDR3 DNA reads TGTGCCAGCAGCCCGGGGACAGGGAAAAGGAACACTGAAGCTTTCTTT. It encodes CASSPGTGKRNTEAFF.

The chain employs TRBV6-5 and TRBJ2-1; TRBD2 aligns across 8 bases. CDR3 length equals 14 residues. Looked up from germline, CDR1 is MNHEY and CDR2 is SVGAGI. V gave up 6 bases and J gave up 5 bases; unmatched junction bases: 6. Written as DNA, the CDR3 is TGTGCCAGCAGCGAGACTAGCGCAAACAATGAGCAGTTCTTC. This translates into CASSETSANNEQFF.

This chain uses TRBV5-1 with TRBJ2-1; TRBD1 matches 8 bases. The CDR3 covers 18 residues. Per the germline V gene, CDR1 is SGHRS and CDR2 is YFSETQ. With V trimmed by 3 bases and J by 2 bases, 13 bases remained unmatched. This chain's CDR3 is CASSWGTGERSTYNEQFF. The CDR3 DNA sequence: TGCGCCAGCAGCTGGGGGACAGGAGAACGATCGACCTACAATGAGCAGTTCTTC. Full variable domain (outside the CDR3, taken from reference TRBV5-1 and TRBJ2-1): KAGVTQTPRYLIKTRGQQVTLSCSPISGHRSVSWYQQTPGQGLQFLFEYFSETQRNKGNFPGRFSGRQFSNSRSEMNVSTLELGDSALYLCASSWGTGERSTYNEQFFGPGTRLTVL.

This chain joins TRBV18 and TRBJ1-2, with D perhaps matching TRBD1 (6 bases). The CDR3 is made up of 15 amino acids. CDR1 KGHSH and CDR2 LQKENI come from the germline V gene. Deletions cut 1 base from V and 4 bases from J, with 13 bases between. CDR3 DNA sequence: TGTGCCAGCTCACCACACCCGGACAGCGGCTATGGCTACACCTTC. Its protein is CASSPHPDSGYGYTF. The variable domain in full, completed from reference TRBV18 and TRBJ1-2, reads NAGVMQNPRHLVRRRGQEARLRCSPMKGHSHVYWYRQLPEEGLKFMVYLQKENIIDESGMPKERFSAEFPKEGPSILRIQQVVRGDSAAYFCASSPHPDSGYGYTFGSGTRLTVV.

This clone was detected once. DNA for the CDR3: TGCGCCAGCAGCTTGGGACAGCTACTCGGGGAGCTGTTTTTT. Amino acids: CASSLGQLLGELFF. The chain couples TRBV5-1 to TRBJ2-2; tentative D call: TRBD1 (5 bases). Germline V gene sequence: CDR1 SGHRS, CDR2 YFSETQ. V dropped 0 bases and J dropped 7 bases, with 10 bases sitting between them. The CDR3 spans 14 residues.

This chain links TRBV7-2 with TRBJ1-1, with D perhaps matching TRBD1 (6 bases). This CDR3 has 14 amino acids. V dropped 0 bases and J dropped 6 bases, with 11 bases sitting between them. Germline V gene sequence: CDR1 SGHTA, CDR2 FQGNSA. CDR3 sequence: CASSLAGGSSEAFF. CDR3 DNA sequence: TGTGCCAGCAGCTTAGCCGGGGGCTCTTCTGAAGCTTTCTTT. The complete variable domain, with remaining parts taken from reference TRBV7-2 and TRBJ1-1, reads GAGVSQSPSNKVTEKGKDVELRCDPISGHTALYWYRQSLGQGLEFLIYFQGNSAPDKSGLPSDRFSAERTGGSVSTLTIQRTQQEDSAVYLCASSLAGGSSEAFFGQGTRLTVV.

This sequence joins TRBV7-6 and TRBJ1-1, with no clear D. This CDR3 region has 13 residues. Between the trimmed V and J ends, which lost 5 bases and 6 bases, there was a span of 13 bases. CDR1 and CDR2 from the germline V gene are SGHVS and FNYEAQ. The CDR3 region has the DNA TGTGCCAGCAGCCTCGTCCTGCTGGCTGAAGCTTTCTTT. It encodes CASSLVLLAEAFF.

The chain is built from TRBV19 and TRBJ2-5, with D perhaps being TRBD1 or TRBD2 (5 bases each). V lost 4 bases and J lost 1, with 13 bases in between. This CDR3 is 15 amino acids long. Germline assignment: CDR1 LNHDA and CDR2 SQIVND (reference sequence). CDR3 in amino acids: CASSKGPGAQETQYF. CDR3 nucleotides: TGTGCCAGTAGTAAAGGGCCCGGGGCCCAAGAGACCCAGTACTTC.

V is TRBV2 and J is TRBJ1-4; tentatively, D is TRBD1 (6 bases). Between the trimmed V and J ends, which lost 1 base and 6 bases, there was a span of 9 bases. The CDR3 loop spans 14 amino acids. The V gene's germline CDR1 is SNHLY and CDR2 FYNNEI. In DNA, the CDR3 is TGTGCCAGCAGTGAAGTGGGGGCGGATGAAAAACTGTTTTTT. Protein product: CASSEVGADEKLFF. Filled out from reference TRBV2 and TRBJ1-4, the complete variable domain reads EPEVTQTPSHQVTQMGQEVILRCVPISNHLYFYWYRQILGQKVEFLVSFYNNEISEKSEIFDDQFSVERPDGSNFTLKIRSTKLEDSAMYFCASSEVGADEKLFFGSGTQLSVL.

The V gene is TRBV30, the J gene TRBJ2-2; D uncertain. Trimming left V 3 bases short and J 7 bases short, with 6 bases between. The CDR3 has 11 amino acids. CDR1 is GTSNPN, CDR2 SVGIG, per germline (reference sequence). In nucleotides, the CDR3 is TGTGCCTGGAGGGCGGTCGGGGAGCTGTTTTTT. This codes for CAWRAVGELFF.